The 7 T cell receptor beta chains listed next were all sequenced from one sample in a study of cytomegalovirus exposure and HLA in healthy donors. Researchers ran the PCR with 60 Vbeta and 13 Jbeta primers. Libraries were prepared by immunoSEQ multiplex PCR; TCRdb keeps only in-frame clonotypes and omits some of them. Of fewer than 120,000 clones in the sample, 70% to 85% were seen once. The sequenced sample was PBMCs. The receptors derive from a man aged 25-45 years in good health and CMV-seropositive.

The CDR3 region has the DNA TGTGCCAGCAGTCGACAGGGCAACACCATATATTTT. Its translation is CASSRQGNTIYF. V gene TRBV25-1 combines with J gene TRBJ1-3, with 7 nucleotides matching TRBD1. Trimming removed 5 bases from V and 7 bases from J; junction bases left unmatched: 2. The CDR3 totals 12 residues. Germline CDR1 MGHDK, CDR2 SYGVNS. Drawing the rest from reference TRBV25-1 and TRBJ1-3, the complete variable domain is EADIYQTPRYLVIGTGKKITLECSQTMGHDKMYWYQQDPGMELHLIHYSYGVNSTEKGDLSSESTVSRIRTEHFPLTLESARPSHTSQYLCASSRQGNTIYFGEGSWLTVV.

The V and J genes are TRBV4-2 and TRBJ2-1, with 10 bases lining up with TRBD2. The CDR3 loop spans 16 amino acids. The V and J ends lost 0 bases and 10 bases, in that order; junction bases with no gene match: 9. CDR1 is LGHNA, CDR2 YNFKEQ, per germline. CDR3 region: CASSQDSSGGSREQFF. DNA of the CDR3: TGTGCCAGCAGCCAAGATAGTAGCGGGGGGAGTCGAGAGCAGTTCTTC.

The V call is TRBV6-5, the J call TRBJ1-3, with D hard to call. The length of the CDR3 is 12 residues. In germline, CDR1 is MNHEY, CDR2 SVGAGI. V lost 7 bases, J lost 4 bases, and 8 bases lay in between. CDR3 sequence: CASTGNGNTIYF. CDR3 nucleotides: TGTGCCAGCACGGGAAACGGAAACACCATATATTTT.

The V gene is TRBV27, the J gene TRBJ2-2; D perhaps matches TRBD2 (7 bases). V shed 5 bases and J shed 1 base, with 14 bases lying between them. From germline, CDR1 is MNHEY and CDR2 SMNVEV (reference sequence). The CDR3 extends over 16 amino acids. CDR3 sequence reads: CASSPRGARNTGELFF. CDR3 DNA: TGTGCCAGCAGTCCTCGGGGGGCCCGGAACACCGGGGAGCTGTTTTTT.

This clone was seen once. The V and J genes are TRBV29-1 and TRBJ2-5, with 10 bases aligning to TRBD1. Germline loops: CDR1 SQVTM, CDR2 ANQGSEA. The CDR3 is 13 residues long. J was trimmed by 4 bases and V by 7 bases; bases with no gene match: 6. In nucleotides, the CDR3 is TGCAGCGCCCGACAGGGGGCCGGAGAGACCCAGTACTTC. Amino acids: CSARQGAGETQYF.

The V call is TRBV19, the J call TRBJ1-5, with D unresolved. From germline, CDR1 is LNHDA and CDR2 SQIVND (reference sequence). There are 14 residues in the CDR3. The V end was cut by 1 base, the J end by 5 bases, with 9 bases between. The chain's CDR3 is CASSIAGRDQPQHF. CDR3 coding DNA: TGTGCCAGTAGTATAGCGGGAAGGGATCAGCCCCAGCATTTT.

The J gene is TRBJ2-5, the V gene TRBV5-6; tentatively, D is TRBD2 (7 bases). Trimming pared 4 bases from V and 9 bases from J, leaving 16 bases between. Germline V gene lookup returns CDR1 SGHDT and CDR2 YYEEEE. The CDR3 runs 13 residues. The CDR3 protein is CASSAGGGLPQYF. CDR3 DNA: TGTGCCAGCAGCGCAGGCGGGGGCTTGCCCCAGTACTTC.